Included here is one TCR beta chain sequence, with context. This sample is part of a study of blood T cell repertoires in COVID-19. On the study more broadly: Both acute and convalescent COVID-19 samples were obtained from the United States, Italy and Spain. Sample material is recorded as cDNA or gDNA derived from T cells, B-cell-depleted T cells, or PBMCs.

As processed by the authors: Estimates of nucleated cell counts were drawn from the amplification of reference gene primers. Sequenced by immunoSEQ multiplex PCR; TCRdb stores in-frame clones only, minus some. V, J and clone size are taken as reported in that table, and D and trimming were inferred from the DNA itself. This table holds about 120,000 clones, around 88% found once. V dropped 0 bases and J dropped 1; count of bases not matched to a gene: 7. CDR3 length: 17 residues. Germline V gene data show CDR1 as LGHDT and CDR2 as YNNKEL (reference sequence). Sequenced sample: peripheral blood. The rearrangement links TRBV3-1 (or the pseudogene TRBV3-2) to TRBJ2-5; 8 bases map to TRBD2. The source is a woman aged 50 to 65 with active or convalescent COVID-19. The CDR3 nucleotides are TGTGCCAGCAGCCAAGATTGGCGACTAGCGACCCAAGAGACCCAGTACTTC. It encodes CASSQDWRLATQETQYF.